These 8 T cell receptor beta chains came from one sample sequenced in a study of T-cell reconstitution after alpha-beta-depleted transplantation in children. As it was prepared, the TCRbeta library received unique molecular identifiers. TCRdb re-called the PCR reads through MiXCR, storing one row per CDR3 protein. The sample carries hundreds of thousands of distinct CDR3 sequences, approximately 15% recorded once. The starting material was PBMCs from the stem cell graft donor, obtained from the stem cell graft. These receptors came from a human donor who donated a stem cell graft to a child with acute myeloid leukemia.

The rearrangement joins TRBV6-1 to TRBJ1-5; D call uncertain. Germline CDR1 MNHNS, CDR2 SASEGT. The CDR3 spans 13 residues. The V and J ends lost 1 base and 7 bases respectively, with 8 bases between them. The DNA of the CDR3 is TGTGCCAGCAGTGAAGAGGTACGGCAGCCCCAGCATTTT. Translated, it gives CASSEEVRQPQHF.

The V and J genes are TRBV7-2 and TRBJ2-1; D remains unclear. Trimming cost V 5 bases and J 7 bases, with 12 bases left between them. CDR3 length: 13 residues. In germline, CDR1 is SGHTA, CDR2 FQGNSA. The CDR3 reads CASSQLQQNEQFF. The DNA for the CDR3 is TGTGCCAGCAGCCAATTGCAACAAAATGAGCAGTTCTTC. The complete variable domain, with remaining parts taken from reference TRBV7-2 and TRBJ2-1, reads GAGVSQSPSNKVTEKGKDVELRCDPISGHTALYWYRQSLGQGLEFLIYFQGNSAPDKSGLPSDRFSAERTGGSVSTLTIQRTQQEDSAVYLCASSQLQQNEQFFGPGTRLTVL.

This clonotype has ten or more counts. CDR3 sequence reads: CASSPDRNTNEKLFF. CDR3 nucleotides: TGTGCCAGCAGCCCCGACAGGAACACTAATGAAAAACTGTTTTTT. V usage is TRBV5-6 and J usage is TRBJ1-4, with a possible D match to TRBD1 (6 bases). V was cut by 4 bases and J by 2 bases, with 12 bases left in between. There are 15 residues in the CDR3. CDR1 SGHDT and CDR2 YYEEEE come from the germline V gene.

This clonotype appeared many times. The chain carries TRBV14 and TRBJ2-1; D ambiguous. The CDR3 has 13 amino acids. Germline V gene data show CDR1 as SGHDN and CDR2 as FVKESK. The V gene lost 0 bases and the J gene lost 7 bases, with 7 bases spanning the gap. CDR3 nucleotide sequence: TGTGCCAGCAGCCAAGACCCATTAAATGAGCAGTTCTTC. Its protein product is CASSQDPLNEQFF.

This clonotype was picked up many times. The rearrangement uses TRBV20-1 and TRBJ1-1; D unresolved. The CDR3 contains 12 residues. CDR1 DFQATT and CDR2 SNEGSKA come from the germline V gene (reference sequence). Trimming took 1 base from V and 3 from J, leaving 6 bases between them. This CDR3 reads CSARGTYTEAFF. The CDR3 DNA follows: TGCAGTGCTAGAGGCACCTACACTGAAGCTTTCTTT.

As for this clonotype: Given a much more abundant clone one base away, this may be a read error. The chain joins TRBV20-1 to TRBJ2-3; 7 bases line up with TRBD2. This CDR3 spans 18 amino acids. Germline V gene sequence: CDR1 DFQATT, CDR2 SNEGSKA (reference sequence). Unmatched junction bases numbered 17, after V lost 0 bases and J lost 5 bases. DNA for the CDR3: TGCAGTGCTAGAGATATCAAGCGGGGTTTCAACGACAGAGATACGCAGTATTTT. Protein sequence: CSARDIKRGFNDRDTQYF.

This clonotype has ten or more counts. The V call is TRBV20-1, the J call TRBJ2-1, with D tentatively TRBD1 (5 bases). Germline V gene sequence: CDR1 DFQATT, CDR2 SNEGSKA (reference sequence). Trimming removed 3 bases at V and 0 bases at J, with 9 bases between. This CDR3 contains 14 residues. This chain's CDR3 is CSASRVSSYNEQFF. The CDR3, as DNA: TGCAGTGCTAGCAGGGTCAGCTCCTACAATGAGCAGTTCTTC.

In its sample, this clonotype was seen many times. The chain has TRBV6-4 and TRBJ2-7, with unresolved D. CDR1 and CDR2 (germline): MRHNA, SNTAGT. V gave up 5 bases and J gave up 3 bases, with 11 bases separating them. The CDR3 has 13 residues. CDR3 in DNA: TGTGCCAGCAGTCTTCACTTGAACTACGAGCAGTACGTC. Protein sequence: CASSLHLNYEQYV.